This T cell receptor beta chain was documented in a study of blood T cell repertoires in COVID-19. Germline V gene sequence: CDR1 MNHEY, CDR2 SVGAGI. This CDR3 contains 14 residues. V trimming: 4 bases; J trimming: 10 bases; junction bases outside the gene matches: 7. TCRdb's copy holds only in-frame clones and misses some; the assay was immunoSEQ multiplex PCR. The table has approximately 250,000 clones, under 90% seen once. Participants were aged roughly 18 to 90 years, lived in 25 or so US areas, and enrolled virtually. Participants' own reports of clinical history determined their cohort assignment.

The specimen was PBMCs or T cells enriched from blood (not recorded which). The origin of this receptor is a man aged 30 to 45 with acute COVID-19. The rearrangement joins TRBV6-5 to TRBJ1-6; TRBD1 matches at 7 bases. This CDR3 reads CASSSDRVRSPLHF. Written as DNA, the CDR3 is TGTGCCAGCAGTTCCGACAGGGTTAGGTCACCCCTCCACTTT.